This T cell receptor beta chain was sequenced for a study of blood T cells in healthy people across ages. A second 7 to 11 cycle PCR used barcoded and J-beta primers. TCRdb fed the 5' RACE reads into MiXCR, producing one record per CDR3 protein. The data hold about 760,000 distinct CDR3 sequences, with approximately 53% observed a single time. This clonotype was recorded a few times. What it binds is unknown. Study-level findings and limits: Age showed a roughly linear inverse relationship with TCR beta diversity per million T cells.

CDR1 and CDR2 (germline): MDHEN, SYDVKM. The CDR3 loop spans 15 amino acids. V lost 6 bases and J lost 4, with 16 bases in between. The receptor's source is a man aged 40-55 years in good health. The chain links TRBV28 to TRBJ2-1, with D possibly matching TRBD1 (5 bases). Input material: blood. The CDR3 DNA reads TGTGCCAGCAGGTCGACAGCCCCCGTTTACAATGAGCAGTTCTTC. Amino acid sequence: CASRSTAPVYNEQFF. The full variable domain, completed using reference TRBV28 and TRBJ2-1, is DVKVTQSSRYLVKRTGEKVFLECVQDMDHENMFWYRQDPGLGLRLIYFSYDVKMKEKGDIPEGYSVSREKKERFSLILESASTNQTSMYLCASRSTAPVYNEQFFGPGTRLTVL.